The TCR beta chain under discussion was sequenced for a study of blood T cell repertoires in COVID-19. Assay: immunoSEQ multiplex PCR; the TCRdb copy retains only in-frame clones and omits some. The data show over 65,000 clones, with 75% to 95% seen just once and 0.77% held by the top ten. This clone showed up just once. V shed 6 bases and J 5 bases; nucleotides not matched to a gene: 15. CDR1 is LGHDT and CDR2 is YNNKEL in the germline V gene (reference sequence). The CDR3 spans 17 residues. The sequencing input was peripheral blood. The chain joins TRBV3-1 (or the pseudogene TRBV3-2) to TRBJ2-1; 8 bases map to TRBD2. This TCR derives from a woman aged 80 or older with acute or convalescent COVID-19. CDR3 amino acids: CASSYSLRRGANNEQFF. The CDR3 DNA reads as TGTGCCAGCAGTTACTCCCTTCGGCGGGGGGCGAACAATGAGCAGTTCTTC.